The 19 T cell receptor beta chains below come from one sample, sequenced in a study of molecular identifiers for immune sequencing clone quantification (dated by TCRdb to about 2018). The library was produced with PCR. TCRdb shows the sequencer as Illumina HiSeq 4000. TCRdb redid the processing of the public reads, applying fastp at Q25 and MiXCR, and retained in-frame beta chains. Every CDR3 protein is listed once, alongside the most common genes and DNA of its rows. For this sample the table gives over 55,000 distinct CDR3 sequences, of which 15% to 20% were detected only once. The ten largest clonotypes hold approximately 1.6% of the sample. The sequencing sample was made of naive CD8+ T cells from blood, with Jurkat cell RNA spiked in. This sample's cell subset or site label indicates: FACS-sorted CD8+CD4-CCR7+CD45RA+ naive T cells. These receptors were collected from a human donor in good health. Some libraries in this study had Jurkat cell RNA spiked in.

This clonotype was counted many times. The chain has TRBV6-1 and TRBJ1-4; D remains unclear. CDR1 is MNHNS and CDR2 is SASEGT in the germline V gene. The V end lost 2 bases, the J end lost 4 bases, and 11 bases lay between the germline ends. The CDR3 spans 15 residues. The CDR3 nucleotides are TGTGCCAGCAGTGAATCGACCGGAGTTAATGAAAAACTGTTTTTT. It encodes CASSESTGVNEKLFF.

This clonotype was counted ten times or more. The gene calls are TRBV7-9 and TRBJ2-7; D perhaps matches TRBD2 (6 bases). V was cut by 1 base and J by 5 bases, with 6 bases left in between. The CDR3 runs 12 residues. Germline lookup yields CDR1 SEHNR and CDR2 FQNEAQ (reference sequence). The CDR3 sequence: CASSLGGDEQYF. The CDR3 bases are TGTGCCAGCAGCTTAGGGGGGGACGAGCAGTACTTC.

The genes are TRBV5-6 and TRBJ1-5; TRBD1 might be the D (6 bases). Trimming shortened V by 6 bases and J by 4 bases, and 14 bases separated the two germline ends. From germline, CDR1 is SGHDT and CDR2 YYEEEE. The CDR3 runs to 14 residues. This CDR3 reads CASNQMTGNQPQHF. CDR3 bases: TGTGCCAGCAACCAGATGACAGGAAATCAGCCCCAGCATTTT.

The V gene is TRBV15, the J gene TRBJ1-1; D unclear. The CDR3 totals 15 residues. Trimming removed 1 base from V and 6 bases from J, with 15 bases in between. CDR1 is LNHNV and CDR2 is YYDKDF in the germline V gene (reference sequence). CDR3 coding DNA: TGTGCCACCAGCAGAGGTCTTTCACGGGTGGCTGAAGCTTTCTTT. Translation: CATSRGLSRVAEAFF.

This clonotype was seen ten or more times. The genes are TRBV7-9 and TRBJ2-7, with 7 bases fitting TRBD1. In germline, CDR1 is SEHNR, CDR2 FQNEAQ (reference sequence). The CDR3 contains 15 residues. With 5 bases clipped from V and 0 bases from J, the junction kept 7 bases outside the gene matches. CDR3 sequence: CASSPGQVSSYEQYF. In DNA form, the CDR3 reads TGTGCCAGCAGCCCAGGACAGGTCAGCTCCTACGAGCAGTACTTC.

On this clonotype itself: Sequence at one end of the junction differs from germline and may be a read error. The J gene is TRBJ2-2, the V gene TRBV27; no firm D call. CDR1 MNHEY and CDR2 SMNVEV come from the germline V gene (reference sequence). This CDR3 has 14 amino acids. CDR3 sequence reads: CAGSLLYPTGELFF. The CDR3 DNA sequence: TGTGCCGGCAGCCTACTATACCCCACCGGGGAGCTGTTTTTT.

This clonotype was observed a few times. This chain connects TRBV7-9 to TRBJ2-7; 7 bases map to TRBD1. This CDR3 contains 15 residues. V lost 2 bases and J lost 2; bases outside the gene matches: 6. The germline V gene encodes CDR1 SEHNR and CDR2 FQNEAQ (reference sequence). CDR3 DNA sequence: TGTGCCAGCAGCTTAACTGGGACAGTCACCTACGAGCAGTACTTC. Its translation: CASSLTGTVTYEQYF.

A note on this clonotype: A clone one base away is much larger, so this may be a read error. The CDR3 region is CSTRGHYSYEQYF. CDR3 sequence (DNA): TGCAGTACTAGGGGACACTACTCCTACGAGCAGTACTTC. The chain uses TRBV20-1 and TRBJ2-7, with D possibly matching TRBD1 (6 bases). The CDR3 runs to 13 residues. In germline, CDR1 is DFQATT, CDR2 SNEGSKA (reference sequence).

This clonotype was detected only a few times. V is TRBV5-1 and J is TRBJ2-7; weak D call: TRBD2 (6 bases). The CDR3 consists of 13 residues. Germline CDR1 and CDR2: SGHRS and YFSETQ. With 4 bases removed from V and 3 bases from J, the gap between germline ends came to 11 bases. This CDR3 is CASSVTSYYEQYF. CDR3 in DNA: TGCGCCAGCAGCGTTACTAGCTACTACGAGCAGTACTTC.

This clonotype was observed at least ten times. The V and J genes are TRBV19 and TRBJ1-1; no firm D call. V was trimmed by 5 bases and J by 4 bases, leaving 14 bases between them. The CDR3 covers 14 residues. Per germline, CDR1 LNHDA and CDR2 SQIVND (reference sequence). In DNA form, the CDR3 reads TGTGCCAGTAGTTCCGGACCCGGCAGCACTGAAGCTTTCTTT. It yields the protein CASSSGPGSTEAFF.

Worth noting for this clonotype: Since the CDR3 does not end with the conserved phenylalanine or tryptophan, this likely comes from a read error. The rearrangement joins TRBV7-9 to TRBJ1-1; 9 bases align to TRBD1. Germline assignment: CDR1 SEHNR and CDR2 FQNEAQ (reference sequence). The CDR3 consists of 15 residues. This CDR3 reads CASSSRDREDTGAFL. The CDR3 nucleotides are TGTGCCAGCAGCTCTCGGGACAGGGAGGACACTGGAGCTTTCTTA.

This clonotype has at least ten counts. The chain combines TRBV11-3 with TRBJ2-3, with TRBD2 as a possible D gene (6 bases). The germline CDR1 and CDR2 sequences are SGHNT and YENEEA. The CDR3 spans 13 residues. V was pared by 4 bases and J by 5 bases, with 10 bases between. Here the CDR3 reads CASSSPAGDTQYF. CDR3 nucleotides: TGTGCCAGCAGCTCCCCAGCGGGAGATACGCAGTATTTT.

The genes are TRBV19 and TRBJ2-1; no clear D gene. CDR1 and CDR2 from the germline V gene are LNHDA and SQIVND (reference sequence). The CDR3 is made up of 13 amino acids. V was trimmed by 5 bases and J by 7 bases, leaving 12 bases between them. CDR3 residues: CASSSAVQNEQFF. The DNA for the CDR3 is TGTGCCAGTAGTTCCGCAGTACAGAATGAGCAGTTCTTC.

This clonotype was seen a single time. A much larger clone differs from this one at a single base, so this may be a read error. The chain uses TRBV29-1 and TRBJ1-3; D gene uncertain. Per germline, CDR1 SQVTM and CDR2 ANQGSEA. With 5 bases removed from V and 3 bases from J, the gap between germline ends came to 8 bases. The CDR3 is 12 amino acids. CDR3 coding DNA: TGCAGCGTTAGGACGAATGGAAACACCATATATTTT. Translated, it gives CSVRTNGNTIYF.

There are many counts of this clonotype. The J gene is TRBJ2-7, the V gene TRBV30, with D perhaps matching TRBD2 (5 bases). This CDR3 spans 14 amino acids. Germline V CDR1 and CDR2: GTSNPN, SVGIG (reference sequence). V shed 1 base and J shed 1 base, with 11 bases lying between them. Here the CDR3 DNA reads TGTGCCTGGAGTGGCGGACTGCTTTCCTACGAGCAGTACTTC. Protein: CAWSGGLLSYEQYF.

A few counts support this clonotype. This CDR3 reads CSARDQGGGANVLTF. The CDR3, as DNA: TGCAGTGCTAGAGATCAGGGCGGCGGGGCCAACGTCCTGACTTTC. The chain uses TRBV20-1 and TRBJ2-6; tentative D call: TRBD1 (5 bases). The CDR3 is 15 amino acids. Deletions cut 0 bases from V and 4 bases from J, with 10 bases between. Germline V gives CDR1 DFQATT, CDR2 SNEGSKA (reference sequence).

This clonotype was recorded at least ten times. The gene calls are TRBV6-1 and TRBJ1-1; possible D gene TRBD1, 6 bases. The CDR3 is 14 residues long. Germline V gene sequence: CDR1 MNHNS, CDR2 SASEGT. With 4 bases removed from V and 6 bases from J, the gap between germline ends came to 15 bases. The CDR3 is CASSVSQGTAEAFF. CDR3 DNA sequence: TGTGCCAGCAGTGTAAGTCAGGGGACGGCTGAAGCTTTCTTT.

With respect to this clonotype: A read error may be the cause here, since a much bigger clone is one base away. The rearrangement uses TRBV11-2 and TRBJ1-1; no reliable D call. This CDR3 has 11 residues. Germline V CDR1 and CDR2: SGHAT, FQNNGV. CDR3 in amino acids: CASSWNTEASF. CDR3 nucleotides: TGTGCCAGCAGCTGGAACACTGAAGCTTCCTTT.

This clonotype turned up a few times. CDR3 coding DNA: TGTGCCAGTAGTTCTCTAGGCTCTGGGGCCAACGTCCTGACTTTC. It codes for CASSSLGSGANVLTF. The J gene is TRBJ2-6, the V gene TRBV19; D gene unclear. Germline loops: CDR1 LNHDA, CDR2 SQIVND (reference sequence). V shed 5 bases and J shed 0 bases, with 8 bases lying between them. The CDR3 sequence is 15 residues long. The variable domain in full, with the rest retrieved from reference TRBV19 and TRBJ2-6, is DGGITQSPKYLFRKEGQNVTLSCEQNLNHDAMYWYRQDPGQGLRLIYYSQIVNDFQKGDIAEGYSVSREKKESFPLTVTSAQKNPTAFYLCASSSLGSGANVLTFGAGSRLTVL.